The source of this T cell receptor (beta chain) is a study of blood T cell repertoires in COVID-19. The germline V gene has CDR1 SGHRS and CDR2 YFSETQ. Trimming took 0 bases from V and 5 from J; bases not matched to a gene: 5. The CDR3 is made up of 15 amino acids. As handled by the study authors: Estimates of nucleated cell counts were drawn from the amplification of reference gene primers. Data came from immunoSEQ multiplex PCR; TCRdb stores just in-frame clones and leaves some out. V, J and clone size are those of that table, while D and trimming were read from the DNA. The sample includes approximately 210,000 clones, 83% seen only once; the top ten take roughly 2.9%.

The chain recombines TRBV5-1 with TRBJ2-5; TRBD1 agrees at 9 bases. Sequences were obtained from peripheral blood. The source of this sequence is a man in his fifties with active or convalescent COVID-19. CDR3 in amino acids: CASSLGDRAEETQYF. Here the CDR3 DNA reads TGCGCCAGCAGCTTGGGGGACAGGGCTGAGGAGACCCAGTACTTC.